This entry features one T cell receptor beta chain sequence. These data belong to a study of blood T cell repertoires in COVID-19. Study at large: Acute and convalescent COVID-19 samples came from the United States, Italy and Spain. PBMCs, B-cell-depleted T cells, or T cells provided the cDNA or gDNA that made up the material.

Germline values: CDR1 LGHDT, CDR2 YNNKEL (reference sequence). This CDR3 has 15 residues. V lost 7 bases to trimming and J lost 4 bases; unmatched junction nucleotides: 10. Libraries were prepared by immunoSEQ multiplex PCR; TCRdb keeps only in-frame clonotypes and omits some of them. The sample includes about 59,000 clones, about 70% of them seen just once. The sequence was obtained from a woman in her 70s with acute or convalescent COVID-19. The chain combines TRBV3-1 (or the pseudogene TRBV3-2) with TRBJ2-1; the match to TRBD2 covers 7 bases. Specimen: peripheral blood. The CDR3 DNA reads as TGTGCCAGCACCCACCCCGGGACTATGTACAATGAGCAGTTCTTC. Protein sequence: CASTHPGTMYNEQFF.